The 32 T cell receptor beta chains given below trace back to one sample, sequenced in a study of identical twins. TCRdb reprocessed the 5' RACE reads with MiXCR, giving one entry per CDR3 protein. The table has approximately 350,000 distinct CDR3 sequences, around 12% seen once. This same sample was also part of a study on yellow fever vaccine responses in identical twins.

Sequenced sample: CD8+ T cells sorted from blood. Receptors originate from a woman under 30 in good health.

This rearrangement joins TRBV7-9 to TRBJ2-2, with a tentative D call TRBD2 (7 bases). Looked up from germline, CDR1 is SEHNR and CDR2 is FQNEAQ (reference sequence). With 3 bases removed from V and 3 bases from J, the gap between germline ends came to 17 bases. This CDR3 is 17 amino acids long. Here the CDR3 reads CASSLPTGGFDTGELFF. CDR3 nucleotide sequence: TGTGCCAGCAGCTTGCCGACGGGGGGCTTTGACACCGGGGAGCTGTTTTTT.

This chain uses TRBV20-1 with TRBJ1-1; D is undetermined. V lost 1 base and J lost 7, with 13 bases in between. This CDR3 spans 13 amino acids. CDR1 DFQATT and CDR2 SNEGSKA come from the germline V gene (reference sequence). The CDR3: CSARVNLGLEAFF. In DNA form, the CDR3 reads TGCAGTGCTAGAGTTAATTTAGGACTTGAAGCTTTCTTT.

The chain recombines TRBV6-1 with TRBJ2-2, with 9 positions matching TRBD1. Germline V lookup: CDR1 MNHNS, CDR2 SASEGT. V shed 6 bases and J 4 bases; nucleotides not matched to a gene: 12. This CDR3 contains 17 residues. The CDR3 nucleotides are TGTGCCAGCAGCCCTGCCCCGGGACAGGGCTTCACCGGGGAGCTGTTTTTT. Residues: CASSPAPGQGFTGELFF.

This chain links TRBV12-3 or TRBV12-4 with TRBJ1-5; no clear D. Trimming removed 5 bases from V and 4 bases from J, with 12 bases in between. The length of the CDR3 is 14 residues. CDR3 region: CASSEGQTNQPQHF. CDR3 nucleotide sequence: TGTGCCAGCAGTGAGGGCCAGACAAATCAGCCCCAGCATTTT.

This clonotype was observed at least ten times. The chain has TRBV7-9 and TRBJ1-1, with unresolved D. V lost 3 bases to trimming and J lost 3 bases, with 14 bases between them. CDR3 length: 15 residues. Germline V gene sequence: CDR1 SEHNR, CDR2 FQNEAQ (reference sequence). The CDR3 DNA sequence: TGTGCCAGCAGCTTGAGCAAAGGGCAGGACACTGAAGCTTTCTTT. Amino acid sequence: CASSLSKGQDTEAFF.

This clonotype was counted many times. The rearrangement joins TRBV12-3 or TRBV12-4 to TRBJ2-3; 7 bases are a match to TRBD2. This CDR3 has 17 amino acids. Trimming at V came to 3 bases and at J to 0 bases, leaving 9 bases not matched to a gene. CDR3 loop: CASSFVASGTSTDTQYF. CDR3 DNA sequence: TGTGCCAGCAGTTTTGTTGCAAGCGGGACTAGCACAGATACGCAGTATTTT.

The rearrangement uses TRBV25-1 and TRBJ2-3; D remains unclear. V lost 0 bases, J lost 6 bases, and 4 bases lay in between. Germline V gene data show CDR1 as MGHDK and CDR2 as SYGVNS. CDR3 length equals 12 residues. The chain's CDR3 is CASSEYRDTQYF. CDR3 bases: TGTGCCAGCAGTGAATATCGGGATACGCAGTATTTT.

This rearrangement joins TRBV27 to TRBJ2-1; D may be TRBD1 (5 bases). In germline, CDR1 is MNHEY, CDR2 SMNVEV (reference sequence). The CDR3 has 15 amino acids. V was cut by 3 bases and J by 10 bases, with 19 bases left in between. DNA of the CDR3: TGTGCCAGCAGTTTGCCTGGACAAACCCACAGGGAGCAGTTCTTC. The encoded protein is CASSLPGQTHREQFF.

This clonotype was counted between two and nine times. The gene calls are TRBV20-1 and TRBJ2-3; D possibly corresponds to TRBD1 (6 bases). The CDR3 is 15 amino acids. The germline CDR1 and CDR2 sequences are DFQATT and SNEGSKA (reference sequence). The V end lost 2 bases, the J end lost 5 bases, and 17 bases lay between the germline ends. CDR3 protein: CSARPDSIRGDTQYF. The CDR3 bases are TGCAGTGCTAGACCCGACAGCATCAGGGGAGATACGCAGTATTTT.

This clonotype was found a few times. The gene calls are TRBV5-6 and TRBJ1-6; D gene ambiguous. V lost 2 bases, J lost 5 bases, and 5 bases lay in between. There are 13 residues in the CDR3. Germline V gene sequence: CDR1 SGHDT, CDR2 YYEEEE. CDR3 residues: CASSFRHNSPLHF. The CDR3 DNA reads TGTGCCAGCAGCTTCCGTCATAATTCACCCCTCCACTTT.

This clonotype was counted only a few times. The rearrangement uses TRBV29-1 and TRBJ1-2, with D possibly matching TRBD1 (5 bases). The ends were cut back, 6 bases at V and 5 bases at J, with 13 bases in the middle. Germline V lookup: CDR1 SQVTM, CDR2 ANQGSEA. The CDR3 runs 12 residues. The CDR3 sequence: CSVPDGGYGYTF. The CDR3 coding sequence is TGCAGCGTCCCGGACGGGGGATATGGCTACACCTTC.

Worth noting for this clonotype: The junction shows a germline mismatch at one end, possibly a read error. The chain's CDR3 is CARSPLRAGSSYNEQFF. Written as DNA, the CDR3 is TGTGCCCGCAGCCCCCTGAGGGCTGGAAGCTCCTACAATGAGCAGTTCTTC. The chain couples TRBV2 to TRBJ2-1; D might be TRBD2 (5 bases). Germline CDR1 and CDR2: SNHLY and FYNNEI. The CDR3 runs to 17 residues.

CDR3 DNA sequence: TGTGCCAGCCATTCCCCGTCCAGAGGGACCCAGTACTTC. This gives the protein CASHSPSRGTQYF. V usage is TRBV27 and J usage is TRBJ2-5; D call uncertain. The CDR3 has 13 amino acids. The V gene's germline CDR1 is MNHEY and CDR2 SMNVEV (reference sequence). The V end lost 8 bases, the J end lost 7 bases, and 17 bases lay between the germline ends.

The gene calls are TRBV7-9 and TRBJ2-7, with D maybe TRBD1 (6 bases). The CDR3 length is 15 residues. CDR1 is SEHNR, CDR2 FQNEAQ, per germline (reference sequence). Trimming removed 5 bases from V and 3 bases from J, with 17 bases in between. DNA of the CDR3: TGTGCCAGCAGCCCCTGGAGGCAGGGGAGCTACGAGCAGTACTTC. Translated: CASSPWRQGSYEQYF.

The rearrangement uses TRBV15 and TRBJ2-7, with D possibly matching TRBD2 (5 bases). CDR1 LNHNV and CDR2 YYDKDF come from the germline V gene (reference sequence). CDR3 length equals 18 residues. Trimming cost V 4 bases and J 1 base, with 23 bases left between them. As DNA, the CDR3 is TGTGCCACCAGCAAGGATGTTGGAGGCGCGCCGTGGTCCTACGAGCAGTACTTC. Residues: CATSKDVGGAPWSYEQYF.

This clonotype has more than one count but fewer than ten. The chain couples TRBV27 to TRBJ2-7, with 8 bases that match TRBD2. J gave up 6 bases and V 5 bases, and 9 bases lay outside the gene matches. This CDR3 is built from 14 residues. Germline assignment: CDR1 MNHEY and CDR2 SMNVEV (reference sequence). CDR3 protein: CASSSRAGGREQYF. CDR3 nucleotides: TGTGCCAGCAGTAGTAGGGCGGGAGGACGCGAGCAGTACTTC.

The CDR3 protein is CASSLRGRIPDTQYF. As DNA, the CDR3 is TGTGCCAGCAGTTTGAGGGGGCGCATCCCAGATACGCAGTATTTT. The rearrangement uses TRBV12-3 or TRBV12-4 and TRBJ2-3, with 7 bases matching TRBD1. This CDR3 comprises 15 residues. With V trimmed by 3 bases and J by 4 bases, 7 bases remained unmatched.

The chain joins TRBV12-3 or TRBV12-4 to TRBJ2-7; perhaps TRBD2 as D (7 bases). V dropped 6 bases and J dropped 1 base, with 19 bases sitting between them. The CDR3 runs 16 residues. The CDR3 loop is CASSIMSAGASYEQYF. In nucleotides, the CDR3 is TGTGCCAGCAGCATTATGTCGGCGGGGGCTTCCTACGAGCAGTACTTC.

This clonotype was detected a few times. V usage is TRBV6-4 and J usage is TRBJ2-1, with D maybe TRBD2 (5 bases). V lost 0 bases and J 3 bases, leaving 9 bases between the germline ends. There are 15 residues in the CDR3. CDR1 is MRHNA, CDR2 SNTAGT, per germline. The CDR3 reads CASSDSPGFYNEQFF. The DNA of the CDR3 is TGTGCCAGCAGTGACTCCCCGGGATTCTACAATGAGCAGTTCTTC.

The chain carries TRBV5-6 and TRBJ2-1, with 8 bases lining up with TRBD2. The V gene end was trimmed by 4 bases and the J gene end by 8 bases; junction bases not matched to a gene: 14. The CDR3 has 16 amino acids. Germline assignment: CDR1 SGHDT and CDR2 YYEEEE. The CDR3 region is CASSLWGSGVVYEQFF. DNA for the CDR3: TGTGCCAGCAGCCTGTGGGGTAGCGGGGTTGTATATGAGCAGTTCTTC.

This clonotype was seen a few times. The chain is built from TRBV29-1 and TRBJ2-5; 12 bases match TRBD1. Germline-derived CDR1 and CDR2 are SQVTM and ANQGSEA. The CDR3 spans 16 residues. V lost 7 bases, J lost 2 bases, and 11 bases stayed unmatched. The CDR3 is CSDDRDRGLGQETQYF. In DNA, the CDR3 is TGCAGCGACGACCGGGACAGGGGGCTCGGGCAAGAGACCCAGTACTTC.

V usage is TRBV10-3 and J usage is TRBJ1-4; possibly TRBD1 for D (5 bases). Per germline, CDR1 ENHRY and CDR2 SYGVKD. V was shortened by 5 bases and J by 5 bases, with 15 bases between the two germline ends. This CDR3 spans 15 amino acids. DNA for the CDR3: TGTGCCATCAGTAACCGGGACCACCTAAATGAAAAACTGTTTTTT. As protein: CAISNRDHLNEKLFF.

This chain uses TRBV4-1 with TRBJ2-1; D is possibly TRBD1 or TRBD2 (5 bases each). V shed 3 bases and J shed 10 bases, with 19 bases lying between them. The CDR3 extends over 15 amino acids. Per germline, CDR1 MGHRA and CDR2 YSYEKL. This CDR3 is CASSQLLMGEREQFF. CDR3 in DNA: TGCGCCAGCAGCCAGCTCCTGATGGGGGAGCGGGAGCAGTTCTTC.

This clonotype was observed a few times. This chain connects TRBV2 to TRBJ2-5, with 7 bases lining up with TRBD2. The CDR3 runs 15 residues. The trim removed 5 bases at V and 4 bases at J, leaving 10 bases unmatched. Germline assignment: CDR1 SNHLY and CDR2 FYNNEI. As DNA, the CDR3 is TGTGCCAGCAGTCCAACTAGCGCGTCTCCAGAGACCCAGTACTTC. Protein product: CASSPTSASPETQYF. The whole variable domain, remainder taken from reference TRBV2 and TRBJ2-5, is EPEVTQTPSHQVTQMGQEVILRCVPISNHLYFYWYRQILGQKVEFLVSFYNNEISEKSEIFDDQFSVERPDGSNFTLKIRSTKLEDSAMYFCASSPTSASPETQYFGPGTRLLVL.

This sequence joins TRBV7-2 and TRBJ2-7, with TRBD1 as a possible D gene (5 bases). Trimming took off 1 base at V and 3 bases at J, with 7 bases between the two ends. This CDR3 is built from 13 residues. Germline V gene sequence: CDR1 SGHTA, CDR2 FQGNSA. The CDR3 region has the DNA TGTGCCAGCAGCTTAGAAGGGGTCTACGAGCAGTACTTC. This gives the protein CASSLEGVYEQYF.

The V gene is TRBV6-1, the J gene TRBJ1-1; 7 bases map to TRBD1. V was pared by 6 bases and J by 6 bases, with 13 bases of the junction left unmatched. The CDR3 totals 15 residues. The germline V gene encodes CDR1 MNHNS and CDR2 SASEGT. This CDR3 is CASSPPLDRDAEAFF. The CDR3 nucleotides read TGTGCCAGCAGCCCCCCCCTCGACAGGGACGCTGAAGCTTTCTTT.

The DNA of the CDR3 is TGTGCCAGCAGTTATCCCACCGGGAGCAATGAGCAGTTCTTC. This translates into CASSYPTGSNEQFF. The genes are TRBV5-6 and TRBJ2-1; D possibly corresponds to TRBD2 (6 bases). Germline V gene sequence: CDR1 SGHDT, CDR2 YYEEEE. The CDR3 spans 14 residues. V gave up 5 bases and J gave up 6 bases, with 15 bases separating them.

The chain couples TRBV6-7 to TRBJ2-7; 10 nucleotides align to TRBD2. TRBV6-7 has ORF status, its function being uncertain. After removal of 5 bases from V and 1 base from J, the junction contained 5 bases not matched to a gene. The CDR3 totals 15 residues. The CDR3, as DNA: TGTGCCAGCAGTACGGCACTAGCGGGATCCTACGAGCAGTACGTC. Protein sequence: CASSTALAGSYEQYV.

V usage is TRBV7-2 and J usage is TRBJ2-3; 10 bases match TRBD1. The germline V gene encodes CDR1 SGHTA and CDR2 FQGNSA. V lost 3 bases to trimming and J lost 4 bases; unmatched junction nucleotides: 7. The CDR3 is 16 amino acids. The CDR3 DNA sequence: TGTGCCAGCAGCTTCTCCGGGACAGGGGAAGCAGATACGCAGTATTTT. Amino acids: CASSFSGTGEADTQYF.

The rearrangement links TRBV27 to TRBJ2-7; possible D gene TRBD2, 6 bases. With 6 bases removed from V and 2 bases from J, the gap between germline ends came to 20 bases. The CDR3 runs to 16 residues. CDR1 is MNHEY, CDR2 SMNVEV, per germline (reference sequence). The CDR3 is CASSPPTGVRPYEQYF. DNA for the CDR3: TGTGCCAGCAGCCCCCCCACGGGAGTACGTCCCTACGAGCAGTACTTC.

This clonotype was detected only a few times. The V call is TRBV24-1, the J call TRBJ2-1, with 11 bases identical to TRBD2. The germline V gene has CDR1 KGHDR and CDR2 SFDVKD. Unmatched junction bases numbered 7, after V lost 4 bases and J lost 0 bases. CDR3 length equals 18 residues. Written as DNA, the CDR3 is TGTGCCACCAGTGACTCCCGGACTAGCGGGCGCTCCTACAATGAGCAGTTCTTC. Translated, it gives CATSDSRTSGRSYNEQFF.

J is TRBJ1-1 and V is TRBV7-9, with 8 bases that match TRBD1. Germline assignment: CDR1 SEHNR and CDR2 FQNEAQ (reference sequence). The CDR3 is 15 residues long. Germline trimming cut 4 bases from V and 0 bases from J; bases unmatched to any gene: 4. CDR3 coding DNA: TGTGCCAGCAGCTCCCCGGACAGGGTGAACACTGAAGCTTTCTTT. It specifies CASSSPDRVNTEAFF.